The present TCR beta chain was sequenced within a study of blood T cell repertoires in COVID-19. Study-wide background: Both acute and convalescent COVID-19 samples were obtained from the United States, Italy and Spain. T cells, B-cell-depleted T cells, or PBMCs provided the cDNA or gDNA that served as material.

There are 15 residues in the CDR3. The germline V gene encodes CDR1 SGHVS and CDR2 FQNEAQ. Trimming removed 1 base from V and 6 bases from J; junction bases left unmatched: 6. Original processing notes: Amplified reference gene primers provided the basis for estimating nucleated cell counts. Measured with immunoSEQ multiplex PCR; TCRdb has only the in-frame clones, and not every one. Clonal size and the V and J genes are those of that table, whereas D and trimming came from the DNA. In the table there are 100,000 to 150,000 clones, about 82% of which are singletons. The J gene is TRBJ2-1, the V gene TRBV7-8, with 7 positions matching TRBD2. Material: peripheral blood. The sequence was obtained from a human donor in a cohort sampled during active COVID-19. In DNA form, the CDR3 reads TGTGCCAGCAGCTTAGTGGTGGGAGGGAGCAATGAGCAGTTCTTC. Residues: CASSLVVGGSNEQFF.